A single sample gave rise to the 21 T cell receptor beta chains below, sequenced in a study of human T cells and chemical hapten exposure. The sample's time point: patch test 3, about 24 weeks after DPC sensitization. Described treatment: therapeutic diphenylcyclopropenone sensitization with weekly scalp DPC. Each CDR3 protein is one row after TCRdb ran MiXCR on the RACE reads. The table records 210,000 or so distinct CDR3 sequences, approximately 26% of them present only once. The input for sequencing was whole blood, taken in connection with sensitization to the hapten diphenylcyclopropenone (DPC). These receptors all come from a woman in her thirties or forties with alopecia areata. Some clones in this sample may be carry-over from other donors' samples.

This clonotype was found a few times. This chain joins TRBV9 and TRBJ2-2; 10 bases align to TRBD2. The CDR3 has 16 amino acids. Germline CDR1 reads SGDLS; CDR2 reads YYNGEE. The trim removed 5 bases at V and 1 base at J, leaving 5 bases unmatched. The CDR3 DNA reads as TGTGCCAGCAGAGGGAGCGGGAGGGGGAACACCGGGGAGCTGTTTTTT. Protein product: CASRGSGRGNTGELFF. Full variable domain (missing parts from reference TRBV9 and TRBJ2-2): DSGVTQTPKHLITATGQRVTLRCSPRSGDLSVYWYQQSLDQGLQFLIQYYNGEERAKGNILERFSAQQFPDLHSELNLSSLELGDSALYFCASRGSGRGNTGELFFGEGSRLTVL.

The chain employs TRBV21-1 and TRBJ2-2; the table calls TRBD2, which could not be checked here. TRBV21-1 is shown as a pseudogene. The length of the CDR3 is 15 residues. The CDR3 region is CPWRVIAGDTGELFF. The CDR3 nucleotides read TGTCCCTGGAGAGTCATAGCGGGAGACACCGGGGAGCTGTTTTTT.

The table lists this clonotype with a few counts. The gene calls are TRBV7-3 and TRBJ2-1; the D is unclear. Germline V gives CDR1 SGHTA, CDR2 FQGTGA. The CDR3 extends over 14 amino acids. Trimming shortened V by 2 bases and J by 4 bases, and 9 bases separated the two germline ends. CDR3: CASSLHSGYNEQFF. Written as DNA, the CDR3 is TGTGCCAGCAGCTTACATTCTGGATACAATGAGCAGTTCTTC.

This chain connects TRBV7-9 to TRBJ1-2, with TRBD1 identical over 8 bases. The CDR3 runs 14 residues. The germline V gene encodes CDR1 SEHNR and CDR2 FQNEAQ (reference sequence). The J segment lost 5 bases and the V segment lost 1 base, leaving 3 bases of the junction unmatched. The CDR3 coding sequence is TGTGCCAGCAGCTTAGTTAGGACAGGGTATGGCTACACCTTC. This sequence encodes CASSLVRTGYGYTF.

This sequence joins TRBV4-3 and TRBJ2-7; 8 bases match TRBD1. Trimming at V came to 4 bases and at J to 0 bases, leaving 5 bases not matched to a gene. There are 15 residues in the CDR3. CDR1 and CDR2 from the germline V gene are LGHNA and YSLEER. The CDR3 region is CASSRGQELSYEQYF. CDR3 sequence (DNA): TGCGCCAGCAGCCGGGGACAGGAGCTCTCCTACGAGCAGTACTTC.

In its sample, this clonotype was seen a few times. The chain carries TRBV28 and TRBJ1-3, with D perhaps TRBD1 (5 bases). The CDR3 is 16 amino acids. Trimming left V 3 bases short and J 2 bases short, with 14 bases between. Germline V gene sequence: CDR1 MDHEN, CDR2 SYDVKM. CDR3 nucleotide sequence: TGTGCCAGCAGTTTTCATCTACAGGAGCCTGGAAACACCATATATTTT. Translating gives CASSFHLQEPGNTIYF.

Only a few counts were recorded for this clonotype. CDR3 coding DNA: TGTGCCAGCGGGACAGGGTCCTCGCCAGATACGCAGTATTTT. As protein: CASGTGSSPDTQYF. The chain recombines TRBV28 with TRBJ2-3; 9 bases are a match to TRBD1. The length of the CDR3 is 14 residues. V lost 8 bases to trimming and J lost 4 bases; unmatched junction nucleotides: 7. The germline CDR1 and CDR2 sequences are MDHEN and SYDVKM. Combining the CDR3 with reference TRBV28 and TRBJ2-3 gives the whole variable domain DVKVTQSSRYLVKRTGEKVFLECVQDMDHENMFWYRQDPGLGLRLIYFSYDVKMKEKGDIPEGYSVSREKKERFSLILESASTNQTSMYLCASGTGSSPDTQYFGPGTRLTVL.

The chain recombines TRBV18 with TRBJ1-2; weak D call: TRBD1 (6 bases). V was clipped by 2 bases and J by 3 bases, with 13 bases between them. CDR1 is KGHSH, CDR2 LQKENI, per germline. The CDR3 length is 15 residues. The CDR3 nucleotides read TGTGCCAGCTCACCAGCGTCGGGGGCCTACTATGGCTACACCTTC. It translates to CASSPASGAYYGYTF.

In this sample, this clonotype turned up a few times. The chain recombines TRBV20-1 with TRBJ2-7; tentatively, D is TRBD1 or TRBD2 (5 bases each). In germline, CDR1 is DFQATT, CDR2 SNEGSKA (reference sequence). The CDR3 sequence is 12 residues long. V lost 5 bases and J 3 bases, leaving 11 bases between the germline ends. CDR3 nucleotide sequence: TGCAGTGCTGCGGTTGGGGGCTACGAGCAGTACTTC. Amino acid sequence: CSAAVGGYEQYF.

This clonotype was seen only a few times. This rearrangement joins TRBV28 to TRBJ2-3; D is unclear. V lost 8 bases and J lost 0, with 6 bases in between. The CDR3 spans 12 residues. The germline gives CDR1 MDHEN, CDR2 SYDVKM. The CDR3 spells CASRSSTDTQYF. For the CDR3, the DNA is TGTGCCAGCCGGTCTAGCACAGATACGCAGTATTTT.

V is TRBV6-2 or TRBV6-3 and J is TRBJ2-5, with D unresolved. CDR1 is MNHEY, CDR2 SVGEGT, per germline. Trimming cost V 2 bases and J 4 bases, with 11 bases left between them. The CDR3 runs 14 residues. The CDR3 reads CASSYGFPGETQYF. The CDR3 nucleotides read TGTGCCAGCAGTTACGGCTTTCCGGGAGAGACCCAGTACTTC.

The chain employs TRBV6-5 and TRBJ2-3, with TRBD2 matching 11 bases. This CDR3 contains 16 residues. J gave up 5 bases and V 0 bases, and 4 bases lay outside the gene matches. Germline V CDR1 and CDR2: MNHEY, SVGAGI. In DNA form, the CDR3 reads TGTGCCAGCAGTTACTCCTCTAGCGGGAGGTTAGATACGCAGTATTTT. This translates into CASSYSSSGRLDTQYF.

This clonotype was observed a few times. This chain links TRBV6-2 or TRBV6-3 with TRBJ2-7, with TRBD2 matching over 10 bases. The V and J ends lost 0 bases and 5 bases, in that order; junction bases with no gene match: 7. The CDR3 contains 16 residues. The germline CDR1 and CDR2 sequences are MNHEY and SVGEGT. Here the CDR3 DNA reads TGTGCCAGCAGTTACTCGAGGCCTAGCGGGAGCCACGAGCAGTACTTC. It specifies CASSYSRPSGSHEQYF.

This clonotype has a count of ten or more. V usage is TRBV4-3 and J usage is TRBJ1-1; D is unresolved. Trimming took off 2 bases at V and 1 base at J, with 5 bases between the two ends. Germline V gene sequence: CDR1 LGHNA, CDR2 YSLEER. The CDR3 totals 13 residues. The CDR3 DNA is TGCGCCAGCAGCCAAACAGAGAACACTGAAGCTTTCTTT. Protein: CASSQTENTEAFF.

The chain combines TRBV20-1 with TRBJ2-3, with TRBD2 identical over 16 bases. Trimming at V came to 6 bases and at J to 9 bases, leaving 15 bases not matched to a gene. The CDR3 runs 17 residues. Germline CDR1 is DFQATT and CDR2 is SNEGSKA (reference sequence). The CDR3 bases are TGCAGTGCGAACGAACTTCCCGGGACTAGCGGGAGGGACACGCAGTATTTT. Translation: CSANELPGTSGRDTQYF.

This clonotype occurred a few times. CDR3 in DNA: TGTGCCAGCAGTCGGACAGGGGGCACGAGCAATCAGCCCCAGCATTTT. Its protein product is CASSRTGGTSNQPQHF. This chain connects TRBV6-2 or TRBV6-3 to TRBJ1-5; 11 bases are shared with TRBD1. The J segment lost 1 base and the V segment lost 5 bases, leaving 4 bases of the junction unmatched. This CDR3 has 16 amino acids. Germline CDR1 reads MNHEY; CDR2 reads SVGEGT.

The chain has TRBV28 and TRBJ2-1, with 9 positions matching TRBD2. Looked up from germline, CDR1 is MDHEN and CDR2 is SYDVKM. The CDR3 has 15 residues. V shed 3 bases and J 8 bases; nucleotides not matched to a gene: 8. The CDR3, as DNA: TGTGCCAGCAGTTTTGGCGGGAGGGCCCTCGATGAGCAGTTCTTC. Translation: CASSFGGRALDEQFF.

This clonotype has only one observation. This chain connects TRBV18 to TRBJ1-2; 7 bases are shared with TRBD1. The CDR3 spans 14 residues. Trimming cost V 3 bases and J 2 bases; bases outside gene matches: 3. CDR1 and CDR2 (germline): KGHSH, LQKENI. In DNA, the CDR3 is TGTGCCAGCTCACCCGGACAGGTGAACTATGGCTACACCTTC. It translates to CASSPGQVNYGYTF.

This clonotype has just a few counts. J is TRBJ2-7 and V is TRBV29-1, with TRBD1 matching over 8 bases. Germline V gives CDR1 SQVTM, CDR2 ANQGSEA. With 4 bases clipped from V and 12 bases from J, the junction kept 8 bases outside the gene matches. CDR3 length: 11 residues. The CDR3 DNA follows: TGCAGCGTTGTGGACAGGGCAGTCCCGTACTTC. This sequence encodes CSVVDRAVPYF.

This clonotype was detected a few times. V usage is TRBV12-3 or TRBV12-4 and J usage is TRBJ2-5; D assignment may be TRBD1 or TRBD2 (5 bases each). CDR3 length: 13 residues. V lost 3 bases and J 5 bases, leaving 10 bases between the germline ends. The CDR3 coding sequence is TGTGCCAGCAGTTTTGGGGGTTCGGAGACCCAGTACTTC. The encoded protein is CASSFGGSETQYF.

The rearrangement uses TRBV6-1 and TRBJ2-7; no firm D call. The V end lost 2 bases, the J end lost 0 bases, and 14 bases lay between the germline ends. This CDR3 spans 16 amino acids. The germline gives CDR1 MNHNS, CDR2 SASEGT. CDR3 DNA sequence: TGTGCCAGCAGTGAAAAGCGCGGAGTCTCCTCCTACGAGCAGTACTTC. It yields the protein CASSEKRGVSSYEQYF.